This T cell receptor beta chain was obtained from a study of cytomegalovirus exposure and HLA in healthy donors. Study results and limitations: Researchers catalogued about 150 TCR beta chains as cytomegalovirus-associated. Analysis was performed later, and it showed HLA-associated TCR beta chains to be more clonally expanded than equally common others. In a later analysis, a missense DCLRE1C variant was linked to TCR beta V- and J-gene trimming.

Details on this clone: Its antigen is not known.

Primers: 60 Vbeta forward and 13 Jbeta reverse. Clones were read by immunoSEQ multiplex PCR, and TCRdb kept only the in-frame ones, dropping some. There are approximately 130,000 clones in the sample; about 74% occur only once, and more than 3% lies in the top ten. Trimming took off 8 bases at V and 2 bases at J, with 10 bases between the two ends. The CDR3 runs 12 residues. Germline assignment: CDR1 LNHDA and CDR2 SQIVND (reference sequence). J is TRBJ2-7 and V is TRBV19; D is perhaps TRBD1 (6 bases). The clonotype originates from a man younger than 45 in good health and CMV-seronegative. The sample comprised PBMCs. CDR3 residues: CASQDRTYEQYF. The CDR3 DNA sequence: TGTGCCAGTCAGGACAGAACCTACGAGCAGTACTTC.